This T cell receptor beta chain derives from a study of T-cell reconstitution after alpha-beta-depleted transplantation in children. The study, taken as a whole, reports: For some patients, TCRbeta diversity was high at day 60 because of recipient T cells and thymic progenitors that survived. Roughly two months post-transplant, alpha-beta T cells reportedly originated from several hundred graft clones that had expanded. T-cell counts and diversity at one year following transplant were attributed mainly to newly produced T cells.

Unique molecular identifiers were incorporated during preparation of the TCRbeta library. TCRdb recomputed calls from the PCR reads with MiXCR, one row per CDR3 protein. The profile covers 100,000 to 130,000 distinct CDR3 sequences, with about 6.5% appearing a single time and approximately 25% taken by the ten largest. This clonotype has at least ten counts. Its antigen is undetermined. Here the sequenced sample was PBMCs, mostly from graft donor cells, taken 360 days after TCRalphabeta/CD19-depleted stem cell transplant. This TCR came from a male patient under 10 years old who had a stem cell transplant for acute lymphoblastic leukemia, so the T cells may come from the graft donor.

Here the CDR3 DNA reads TGCGCCAGCAGCCGCATAAGGGGAGATGAAAAACTGTTTTTT. This gives the protein CASSRIRGDEKLFF. The chain recombines TRBV5-1 with TRBJ1-4; weak D call: TRBD1 (5 bases). The CDR3 spans 14 residues. Germline V gene lookup returns CDR1 SGHRS and CDR2 YFSETQ. Deletions cut 4 bases from V and 6 bases from J, with 13 bases between.